The 17 T cell receptor beta chains below all came from one sample that was sequenced in a study of T cells expressing NK-cell markers. One entry per CDR3 protein, without DNA, is what TCRdb gives after re-calling the 5' RACE reads. This listing includes a few hundred thousand distinct CDR3 sequences. The sample comprised blood T cells: a sorted CD56 or NKG2C T cell subset, CD4+ or CD8+ T cells, or bulk PBMC T cells (not recorded which). The receptor set was obtained from a man aged 18-75 years in good health.

The rearrangement links TRBV5-1 to TRBJ2-1; absent DNA, TCRdb's TRBD2 call cannot be checked. The CDR3 has 18 amino acids. The germline V gene encodes CDR1 SGHRS and CDR2 YFSETQ. The CDR3 loop reads CASSPGTSGGAKYNEQFF. Using reference TRBV5-1 and TRBJ2-1 for the parts outside the CDR3, the full variable domain is KAGVTQTPRYLIKTRGQQVTLSCSPISGHRSVSWYQQTPGQGLQFLFEYFSETQRNKGNFPGRFSGRQFSNSRSEMNVSTLELGDSALYLCASSPGTSGGAKYNEQFFGPGTRLTVL.

The V call is TRBV7-3, the J call TRBJ2-3. The CDR3 loop spans 11 amino acids. Germline V gives CDR1 SGHTA, CDR2 FQGTGA. The CDR3 region is CASSLTGPQYF. The variable domain in full, with the rest retrieved from reference TRBV7-3 and TRBJ2-3, is GAGVSQTPSNKVTEKGKYVELRCDPISGHTALYWYRQSLGQGPEFLIYFQGTGAADDSGLPNDRFFAVRPEGSVSTLKIQRTERGDSAVYLCASSLTGPQYFGPGTRLTVL.

J is TRBJ1-2 and V is TRBV19. This CDR3 is built from 13 residues. Germline values: CDR1 LNHDA, CDR2 SQIVND (reference sequence). The CDR3 loop reads CASSIGRNFGYTF. Full variable domain (remainder filled in from reference TRBV19 and TRBJ1-2): DGGITQSPKYLFRKEGQNVTLSCEQNLNHDAMYWYRQDPGQGLRLIYYSQIVNDFQKGDIAEGYSVSREKKESFPLTVTSAQKNPTAFYLCASSIGRNFGYTFGSGTRLTVV.

The chain employs TRBV29-1 and TRBJ1-4; TCRdb designates TRBD1, a call that cannot be tested without DNA. This CDR3 spans 16 amino acids. In germline, CDR1 is SQVTM, CDR2 ANQGSEA. This chain's CDR3 is CSVGSQGAPYNEKLFF.

V usage is TRBV7-2 and J usage is TRBJ2-3; TCRdb indicates TRBD2, and absent DNA this call remains unverified. The length of the CDR3 is 17 residues. CDR1 SGHTA and CDR2 FQGNSA come from the germline V gene. The CDR3 spells CASSLKGLAGGTDTQYF.

V gene TRBV9 combines with J gene TRBJ2-1. Per germline, CDR1 SGDLS and CDR2 YYNGEE. The CDR3 sequence is 15 residues long. CDR3 in amino acids: CASSPGRGLYNEQFF.

This chain uses TRBV5-1 with TRBJ2-3; TCRdb gives TRBD2 as the D gene, but with no DNA this cannot be confirmed. The CDR3 totals 19 residues. Germline V gene lookup returns CDR1 SGHRS and CDR2 YFSETQ. CDR3 sequence reads: CASSPKTRLAGDITDTQYF.

V and J are TRBV19 and TRBJ2-3; the D call of TRBD1 rests on TCRdb alone, since no DNA is present to check it. There are 14 residues in the CDR3. From germline, CDR1 is LNHDA and CDR2 SQIVND (reference sequence). The CDR3 loop reads CASNSDPGADTQYF. Drawing the rest from reference TRBV19 and TRBJ2-3, the complete variable domain is DGGITQSPKYLFRKEGQNVTLSCEQNLNHDAMYWYRQDPGQGLRLIYYSQIVNDFQKGDIAEGYSVSREKKESFPLTVTSAQKNPTAFYLCASNSDPGADTQYFGPGTRLTVL.

The chain links TRBV12-3 or TRBV12-4 to TRBJ1-6; checking the TCRdb D call of TRBD1 is not possible without DNA. The length of the CDR3 is 17 residues. CDR3 sequence reads: CASSPGQGPSYNSPLHF.

V usage is TRBV24-1 and J usage is TRBJ2-7; the D call of TRBD1 rests on TCRdb alone, since no DNA is present to check it. The CDR3 sequence is 17 residues long. The germline gives CDR1 KGHDR, CDR2 SFDVKD. Here the CDR3 reads CATSDLNRDRGSYEQYF.

The V gene is TRBV12-3 or TRBV12-4, the J gene TRBJ1-3; TCRdb's D call of TRBD1 is untestable without DNA. CDR3 length: 16 amino acids. CDR3: CASSPSWGGLGNTIYF.

The chain uses TRBV23-1 and TRBJ2-1; absent DNA, TCRdb's TRBD1 call cannot be checked. TRBV23-1 is an open reading frame, and its role is uncertain. The CDR3 extends over 12 amino acids. CDR3 in amino acids: CASPTDRNEQFF.

This CDR3 reads CASSYWGTTSSGELFF. The chain joins TRBV6-5 to TRBJ2-2; without DNA, the TCRdb call of TRBD1 cannot be checked. Per germline, CDR1 MNHEY and CDR2 SVGAGI. The CDR3 has 16 residues.

V and J are TRBV10-3 and TRBJ2-1. The CDR3 sequence is 11 residues long. Germline CDR1 ENHRY, CDR2 SYGVKD. CDR3 protein: CAISGHNEQFF.

The V call is TRBV2, the J call TRBJ2-5; TCRdb lists TRBD2, though no DNA is available to test this call. The CDR3 loop spans 14 amino acids. Germline assignment: CDR1 SNHLY and CDR2 FYNNEI. CDR3 loop: CASSDSGITETQYF.

The rearrangement links TRBV20-1 to TRBJ2-1; the D call from TCRdb, TRBD1, cannot be confirmed without DNA. The CDR3 is 16 amino acids. The germline gives CDR1 DFQATT, CDR2 SNEGSKA (reference sequence). The CDR3 sequence is CSARGDTGGSYNEQFF.

This sequence joins TRBV28 and TRBJ1-1. In germline, CDR1 is MDHEN, CDR2 SYDVKM. CDR3 length: 15 residues. The CDR3 is CASKATGSKNTEAFF.